The 12 T cell receptor beta chains presented below share a single source sample, sequenced in a study of blood T cell repertoires in COVID-19. Profiled with immunoSEQ multiplex PCR; TCRdb holds only in-frame clones, not every one. Among some 140,000 clones, more than 75% were seen once, and the ten largest hold about an eighth. Sequenced material: peripheral blood. The receptors derive from a man older than 75 with acute or convalescent COVID-19.

J is TRBJ2-2 and V is TRBV19; D is possibly TRBD2 (5 bases). The V end lost 3 bases, the J end lost 4 bases, and 9 bases lay between the germline ends. Germline values: CDR1 LNHDA, CDR2 SQIVND (reference sequence). The CDR3 is made up of 14 amino acids. The CDR3 is CASSMPEVTGELFF. The CDR3 nucleotides are TGTGCCAGTAGTATGCCGGAGGTCACCGGGGAGCTGTTTTTT.

The chain couples TRBV9 to TRBJ2-4, with 8 bases that match TRBD2. CDR3 length: 14 residues. CDR1 is SGDLS and CDR2 is YYNGEE in the germline V gene. Unmatched junction bases numbered 6, after V lost 2 bases and J lost 8 bases. The CDR3 sequence is CASSVDGGAHIQYF. CDR3 nucleotide sequence: TGTGCCAGCAGCGTTGACGGGGGGGCCCACATTCAGTACTTC. The entire variable domain, with the rest obtained from reference TRBV9 and TRBJ2-4, is as follows: DSGVTQTPKHLITATGQRVTLRCSPRSGDLSVYWYQQSLDQGLQFLIQYYNGEERAKGNILERFSAQQFPDLHSELNLSSLELGDSALYFCASSVDGGAHIQYFGAGTRLSVL.

The chain links TRBV30 to TRBJ1-6; maybe TRBD1 (6 bases). Trimming left V 4 bases short and J 10 bases short, with 11 bases between. The CDR3 extends over 12 amino acids. Germline CDR1 GTSNPN, CDR2 SVGIG (reference sequence). This CDR3 is CAWKTGESPLHF. The CDR3 DNA sequence: TGTGCCTGGAAGACAGGCGAATCACCCCTCCACTTT. Supplemented by reference TRBV30 and TRBJ1-6, the full variable domain reads SQTIHQWPATLVQPVGSPLSLECTVEGTSNPNLYWYRQAAGRGLQLLFYSVGIGQISSEVPQNLSASRPQDRQFILSSKKLLLSDSGFYLCAWKTGESPLHFGNGTRLTVT.

This clone was seen a single time. The chain joins TRBV12-3 or TRBV12-4 to TRBJ1-6; no firm D call. CDR3 size: 13 residues. V was cut by 3 bases and J by 8 bases, with 8 bases left in between. The CDR3 loop is CASSFGLYSPLHF. The CDR3 nucleotides read TGTGCCAGCAGTTTTGGCTTGTATTCACCCCTCCACTTT.

This chain links TRBV7-8 with TRBJ1-2; D not certain. The CDR3 totals 12 residues. Trimming removed 8 bases at V and 4 bases at J, with 11 bases between. Germline V gene data show CDR1 as SGHVS and CDR2 as FQNEAQ. CDR3: CASGEGSYGYTF. The CDR3 nucleotides are TGTGCCAGCGGCGAGGGCTCCTATGGCTACACCTTC.

There are a few counts of this clone. This chain joins TRBV27 and TRBJ2-7; TRBD1 agrees at 7 bases. J gave up 2 bases and V 5 bases, and 6 bases lay outside the gene matches. The CDR3 runs to 14 residues. Germline-derived CDR1 and CDR2 are MNHEY and SMNVEV (reference sequence). The CDR3 spells CASSPGQVTYEQYF. The CDR3 DNA follows: TGTGCCAGCAGTCCTGGACAGGTAACCTACGAGCAGTACTTC.

The V and J genes are TRBV2 and TRBJ2-7; TRBD1 is a possible D gene (6 bases). The CDR3 contains 13 residues. From germline, CDR1 is SNHLY and CDR2 FYNNEI. V was shortened by 4 bases and J by 3 bases, with 10 bases between the two germline ends. CDR3 coding DNA: TGTGCCAGCAGTGGACAGGCAATCTACGAGCAGTACTTC. Protein: CASSGQAIYEQYF.

This clone has a handful of counts. The V call is TRBV28, the J call TRBJ2-2; possibly TRBD1 for D (5 bases). The CDR3 sequence is 11 residues long. The V gene lost 6 bases and the J gene lost 9 bases, with 8 bases spanning the gap. Germline V gene data show CDR1 as MDHEN and CDR2 as SYDVKM. The CDR3 DNA follows: TGTGCCAGCAGGGACAAACGGGAGCTGTTTTTT. Its translation is CASRDKRELFF.

The chain joins TRBV30 to TRBJ2-3, with a weak D call TRBD2 (6 bases). V lost 6 bases and J 5 bases, leaving 15 bases between the germline ends. This CDR3 is 13 amino acids long. CDR1 and CDR2 from the germline V gene are GTSNPN and SVGIG (reference sequence). This CDR3 reads CACPAGRGDTQYF. DNA of the CDR3: TGTGCCTGCCCTGCGGGACGGGGAGATACGCAGTATTTT.

CDR3 sequence: CATGTYLNTEAFF. CDR3 bases: TGTGCCACCGGGACTTACTTGAACACTGAAGCTTTCTTT. The chain couples TRBV2 to TRBJ1-1; possibly TRBD1 for D (5 bases). Deletions cut 10 bases from V and 0 bases from J, with 12 bases between. Germline V lookup: CDR1 SNHLY, CDR2 FYNNEI. CDR3 length: 13 residues.

The genes are TRBV18 and TRBJ2-7, with 11 bases matching TRBD1. V lost 6 bases to trimming and J lost 3 bases; unmatched junction nucleotides: 1. The CDR3 has 13 amino acids. The germline gives CDR1 KGHSH, CDR2 LQKENI. This chain's CDR3 is CASSDRGHYEQYF. DNA for the CDR3: TGTGCCAGCTCGGACAGGGGGCACTACGAGCAGTACTTC.

This clone has more than one count but fewer than ten. The J gene is TRBJ2-3, the V gene TRBV19; D may be TRBD1 (5 bases). With 10 bases removed from V and 0 bases from J, the gap between germline ends came to 17 bases. The CDR3 runs to 15 residues. Germline V lookup: CDR1 LNHDA, CDR2 SQIVND (reference sequence). The CDR3 spells CATTTGVPSTDTQYF. CDR3 nucleotide sequence: TGTGCCACTACAACAGGAGTCCCTAGCACAGATACGCAGTATTTT.